These 5 T cell receptor beta chains came from one sample sequenced in a study of blood T cell repertoires in COVID-19. Using immunoSEQ multiplex PCR, the repertoire was profiled, and TCRdb retains in-frame clones only, with some absent. The sample contains around 380,000 clones, about four fifths of which appear only once. Sequenced material: peripheral blood. The receptors were gathered from a human donor with acute or convalescent COVID-19. The donor label of this sample is uncertain.

The CDR3 sequence: CASSVTANTEAFF. CDR3 bases: TGTGCCAGTAGCGTTACAGCGAACACTGAAGCTTTCTTT. The chain uses TRBV19 and TRBJ1-1; D is unclear. Per germline, CDR1 LNHDA and CDR2 SQIVND (reference sequence). V lost 6 bases and J lost 1, with 9 bases in between. The CDR3 is 13 amino acids.

The rearrangement joins TRBV4-1 to TRBJ2-1; 11 bases agree with TRBD2. This CDR3 comprises 18 residues. J lost 6 bases, V lost 0 bases, and 10 bases had no gene match. Looked up from germline, CDR1 is MGHRA and CDR2 is YSYEKL. Written as DNA, the CDR3 is TGCGCCAGCAGCCAAGAATGGGTAGCGGGAGGGCCTAGCAATGAGCAGTTCTTC. Translating gives CASSQEWVAGGPSNEQFF.

Comments on this clone: At one boundary the junction diverges from the germline segment, which might be a read error. The chain carries TRBV6-5 and TRBJ2-7; D may be TRBD2 (5 bases). This CDR3 contains 15 residues. Germline V gives CDR1 MNHEY, CDR2 SVGAGI. DNA for the CDR3: TGTGCCAGCATTTACCAAGCCAACGGGGACTACGAGCAGTACTTC. It is translated as CASIYQANGDYEQYF.

With regard to this clone: Within the sample, other DNA sequences also encode this same CDR3. The gene calls are TRBV12-3 or TRBV12-4 and TRBJ2-1; D remains ambiguous. The CDR3 has 11 amino acids. V lost 5 bases and J lost 4, with 3 bases in between. CDR3 loop: CASSTYNEQFF. CDR3 bases: TGTGCCAGCAGTACATACAATGAGCAGTTCTTC.

This chain uses TRBV2 with TRBJ1-5; 7 bases line up with TRBD1. Germline V lookup: CDR1 SNHLY, CDR2 FYNNEI. V lost 4 bases to trimming and J lost 6 bases; unmatched junction nucleotides: 6. This CDR3 spans 14 amino acids. The CDR3 DNA reads TGTGCCAGCAGTGGACAGGGCGTTCGTCAGCCCCAGCATTTT. Translation: CASSGQGVRQPQHF.